The 9 T cell receptor beta chains below come from one sample, sequenced in a study of long-term antiretroviral therapy in people with HIV. Runs used v3.0 of the immunoSEQ assay and were done at survey level. The repertoire was sequenced with immunoSEQ multiplex PCR; TCRdb's copy has only in-frame clones and lacks some. Among some 48,000 clones, 84% were seen once, and the ten largest hold under 3%. The sequences come from unsorted PBMCs, collected 0.8 years after starting antiretroviral therapy. The receptors were gathered from a woman under 30 with HIV.

This chain links TRBV10-1 with TRBJ2-2; 8 bases are shared with TRBD2. Germline CDR1 and CDR2: WNHNN and SYGVQD (reference sequence). V lost 5 bases and J lost 0; bases outside the gene matches: 5. The CDR3 runs to 16 residues. Here the CDR3 reads CASSFGGAPNTGELFF. The CDR3 DNA sequence: TGCGCCAGCAGTTTCGGGGGGGCCCCGAACACCGGGGAGCTGTTTTTT.

This clone was observed a single time. The chain is built from TRBV6-5 and TRBJ1-1; D call uncertain. Trimming stripped 0 bases from V and 4 bases from J, with 6 bases between. The CDR3 sequence is 13 residues long. The germline V gene encodes CDR1 MNHEY and CDR2 SVGAGI. CDR3 protein: CASSYSTGTEAFF. The CDR3 region has the DNA TGTGCCAGCAGTTACTCGACGGGCACTGAAGCTTTCTTT.

Written as DNA, the CDR3 is TGTGCCAGCGGCCGGGACAGGGATTTCAATGAGCAGTTCTTC. Its protein product is CASGRDRDFNEQFF. V usage is TRBV25-1 and J usage is TRBJ2-1; 9 bases line up with TRBD1. Losses at the gene ends were 8 bases for V and 6 bases for J; bases not matched to a gene: 8. Germline V CDR1 and CDR2: MGHDK, SYGVNS. The CDR3 length is 14 residues.

CDR3 sequence: CASRGQDTGELFF. The CDR3 DNA follows: TGTGCCAGCAGGGGTCAAGACACCGGGGAGCTGTTTTTT. V usage is TRBV9 and J usage is TRBJ2-2; no reliable D call. Per the germline V gene, CDR1 is SGDLS and CDR2 is YYNGEE. The germline V and J ends were trimmed by 5 bases and 3 bases, with 8 bases remaining between them. The CDR3 runs 13 residues.

This clone was seen once. V gene TRBV2 combines with J gene TRBJ2-1, with a tentative D call TRBD2 (6 bases). Germline V lookup: CDR1 SNHLY, CDR2 FYNNEI. There are 14 residues in the CDR3. V was clipped by 8 bases and J by 7 bases, with 18 bases between them. CDR3 region: CASSRLGGGNEQFF. The CDR3 DNA reads TGTGCCAGCTCCAGACTAGGAGGCGGGAATGAGCAGTTCTTC.

This chain uses TRBV9 with TRBJ2-1; 7 bases agree with TRBD2. Germline lookup yields CDR1 SGDLS and CDR2 YYNGEE. The ends lost 3 bases at V and 6 bases at J; junction bases unmatched: 18. This CDR3 spans 18 amino acids. CDR3 protein: CASSGEDISGGPLNEQFF. The CDR3 DNA follows: TGTGCCAGCAGCGGGGAGGATATATCGGGAGGTCCCCTCAATGAGCAGTTCTTC.

The J gene is TRBJ2-3, the V gene TRBV6-5, with D tentatively TRBD2 (6 bases). The CDR3 has 13 amino acids. CDR1 and CDR2 from the germline V gene are MNHEY and SVGAGI. V lost 7 bases to trimming and J lost 2 bases, with 10 bases between them. CDR3 sequence reads: CASTRDFTDTQYF. The CDR3 nucleotides read TGTGCCAGCACCCGGGACTTCACAGATACGCAGTATTTT.

There are a few counts of this clone. The DNA for the CDR3 is TGTGCCAGCACCCGAGGGGTTGGCGGCGATCAGCCCCAGCATTTT. It translates to CASTRGVGGDQPQHF. The rearrangement uses TRBV9 and TRBJ1-5, with a tentative D call TRBD1 (5 bases). Deletions cut 6 bases from V and 5 bases from J, with 18 bases between. From germline, CDR1 is SGDLS and CDR2 YYNGEE. The CDR3 sequence is 15 residues long.

The chain has TRBV4-1 and TRBJ1-4; TRBD1 might be the D (6 bases). Trimming cost V 3 bases and J 7 bases, with 12 bases left between them. From germline, CDR1 is MGHRA and CDR2 YSYEKL. CDR3 length: 14 amino acids. CDR3 sequence (DNA): TGCGCCAGCAGCCAGAACAGGGTGGGTGAAAAACTGTTTTTT. Protein: CASSQNRVGEKLFF.